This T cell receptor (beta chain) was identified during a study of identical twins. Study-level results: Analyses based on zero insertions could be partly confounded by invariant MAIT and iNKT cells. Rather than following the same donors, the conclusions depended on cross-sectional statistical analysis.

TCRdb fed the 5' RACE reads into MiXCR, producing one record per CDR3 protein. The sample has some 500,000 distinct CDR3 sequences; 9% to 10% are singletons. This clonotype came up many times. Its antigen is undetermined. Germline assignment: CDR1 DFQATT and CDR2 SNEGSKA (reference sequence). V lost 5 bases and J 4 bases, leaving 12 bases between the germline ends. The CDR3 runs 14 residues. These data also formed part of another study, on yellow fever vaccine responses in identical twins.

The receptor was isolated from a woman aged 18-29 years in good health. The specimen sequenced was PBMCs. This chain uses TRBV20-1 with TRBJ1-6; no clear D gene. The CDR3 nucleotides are TGCAGTGCTCTCTCCGAAAGTTATAATTCACCCCTCCACTTT. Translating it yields CSALSESYNSPLHF.